Listed below are T cell receptor beta chains from one sample, sequenced in a study of blood T cell repertoires in COVID-19. Profiling relied on immunoSEQ multiplex PCR, and the TCRdb table lists in-frame clones only, not all of them. The sample includes about 140,000 clones, about 87% of them seen just once. The sequencing input was peripheral blood. These receptors came from a human donor with COVID-19, enrolled during active disease. The donor label of this sample is uncertain. The conserved cysteine and the conserved F or W are not part of the CDR3 here. D genes are given only for firm matches.

V	length	D	CDR3
TRBV7-8	14	.	ASSERQASSYNEQF
TRBV5-1	12	.	ASSLSAGPYEQY
TRBV2	13	.	ASSTGSVRDYGYT
TRBV6-5	13	TRBD1	ASRVTGPNTDTQY
TRBV4-1	14	.	ASSQVPDSNTGELF
TRBV7-9	12	.	ASSKTAMNTEAF
TRBV10-3	14	.	AITRARGGWDTEAF
TRBV29-1	11	TRBD1	SVSQGARYGYT
TRBV5-1	13	TRBD1	ASSLADRVGTEAF
TRBV6-2/TRBV6-3	12	.	ASSQASSTDTQY
TRBV5-1	11	.	ASSFQGNTEAF
TRBV5-4	13	.	ASNVKGVYGSPLH
TRBV7-2	12	.	ASSLGAVTGELF
TRBV19	14	TRBD1	ASSPGDREVTGELF
TRBV7-6	10	.	ASSLAAGELF
TRBV5-4	13	TRBD1	ASSNPGTEDTEAF
TRBV10-3	12	TRBD1	AISEDRGNEKLF
TRBV24-1	14	TRBD1	ATSVETGRGTDTQY
TRBV18	11	.	ASSPSRDEKLF
TRBV14	12	.	ASSPLGAMDEQY
TRBV18	12	TRBD1	ASSPSGGAEGYT
TRBV6-5	13	.	ASSSEGGMNTEAF
TRBV18	13	.	ASSPPSRGNTEAF
TRBV6-2/TRBV6-3	14	TRBD1	ASSYSSDRGLTEAF
TRBV7-9	12	.	ASSFGQGGYEQY
TRBV5-1	13	TRBD2	ASSERLAGDYEQY
TRBV6-6	13	TRBD1	ASSYAPGQGSEAF
TRBV28	13	.	ASSLVRALSGELF
TRBV7-9	11	TRBD1	ASSLGQGARQY